Reported below is one T cell receptor beta chain. The sample belongs to a study of blood T cell repertoires in COVID-19. As for the study in general: COVID-19 samples, acute and convalescent, were from the United States, Italy and Spain. In each case, the material was cDNA or gDNA derived from T cells, B-cell-depleted T cells, or PBMCs.

Germline assignment: CDR1 SGHKS and CDR2 YYEKEE (reference sequence). CDR3 length: 14 residues. The V and J ends lost 0 bases and 3 bases respectively, with 10 bases between them. Study processing details: Amplifying reference gene primers gave estimates of nucleated cell counts. The table came from immunoSEQ multiplex PCR; TCRdb's copy has only in-frame clones and leaves some out. The DNA gave D and trimming, while V, J and clone size come from that table. The table includes under 300,000 clones, almost 85% detected once. Sequencing input: peripheral blood. This chain uses TRBV5-5 with TRBJ2-7; a possible D gene is TRBD1 (5 bases). The TCR sequence derives from a man in his fifties with acute or convalescent COVID-19. The DNA for the CDR3 is TGTGCCAGCAGCTTGGCCCGTCAGGGCTACGAGCAGTACTTC. Residues: CASSLARQGYEQYF.